This TCR beta chain came from a study of radiotherapy plus CTLA-4 blockade in lung cancer. Across the whole study: Patients showed objective responses in about 20% of cases and disease control in roughly 30%. Points from the study as a whole: With interferon-beta, early dynamics of blood T cell clones were reported to best predict response.

As concerns this clone: Its antigen is currently unknown.

Libraries were prepared by immunoSEQ multiplex PCR; TCRdb keeps only in-frame clonotypes and omits some of them. The repertoire includes more than 100,000 clones, over 80% of them detected once, and more than 6.5% sits in the top ten. Germline V lookup: CDR1 KGHSH, CDR2 LQKENI. J gave up 4 bases and V 3 bases, and 10 bases lay outside the gene matches. There are 16 residues in the CDR3. The starting material was peripheral blood, obtained from a patient treated with radiotherapy plus ipilimumab. This chain uses TRBV18 with TRBJ2-5; 8 nucleotides line up with TRBD2. The source is a human donor with non-small cell lung cancer that progressed on radiotherapy plus ipilimumab. The CDR3 DNA is TGTGCCAGCTCACCTCCCGGGACTAGTTTCGGAGAGACCCAGTACTTC. It codes for CASSPPGTSFGETQYF.